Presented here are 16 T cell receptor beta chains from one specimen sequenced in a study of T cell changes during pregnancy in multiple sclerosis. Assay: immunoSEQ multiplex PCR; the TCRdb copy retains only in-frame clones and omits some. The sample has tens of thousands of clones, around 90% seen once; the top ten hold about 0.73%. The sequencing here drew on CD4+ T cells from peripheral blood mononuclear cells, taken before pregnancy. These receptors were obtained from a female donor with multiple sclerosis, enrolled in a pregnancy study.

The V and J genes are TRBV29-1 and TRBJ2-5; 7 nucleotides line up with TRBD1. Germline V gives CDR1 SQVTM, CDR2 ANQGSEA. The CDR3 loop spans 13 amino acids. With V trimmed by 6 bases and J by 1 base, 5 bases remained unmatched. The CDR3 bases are TGCAGCGTCACAGGGGCGCGCCAAGAGACCCAGTACTTC. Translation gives CSVTGARQETQYF. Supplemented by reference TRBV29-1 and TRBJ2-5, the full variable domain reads SAVISQKPSRDICQRGTSLTIQCQVDSQVTMMFWYRQQPGQSLTLIATANQGSEATYESGFVIDKFPISRPNLTFSTLTVSNMSPEDSSIYLCSVTGARQETQYFGPGTRLLVL.

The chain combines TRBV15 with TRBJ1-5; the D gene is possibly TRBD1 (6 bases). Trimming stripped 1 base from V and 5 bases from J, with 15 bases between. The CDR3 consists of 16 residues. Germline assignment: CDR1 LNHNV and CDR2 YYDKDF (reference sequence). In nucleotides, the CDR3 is TGTGCCACCAGCAGAGGTCCGGACAGATCCTATCAGCCCCAGCATTTT. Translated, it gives CATSRGPDRSYQPQHF.

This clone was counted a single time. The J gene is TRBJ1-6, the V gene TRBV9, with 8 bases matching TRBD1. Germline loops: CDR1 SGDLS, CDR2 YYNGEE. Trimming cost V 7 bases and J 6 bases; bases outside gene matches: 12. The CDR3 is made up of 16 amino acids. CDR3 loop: CASSQAGQASNSPLHF. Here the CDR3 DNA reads TGTGCCAGCTCGCAGGCGGGACAGGCCTCTAATTCACCCCTCCACTTT. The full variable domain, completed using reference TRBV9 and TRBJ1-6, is DSGVTQTPKHLITATGQRVTLRCSPRSGDLSVYWYQQSLDQGLQFLIQYYNGEERAKGNILERFSAQQFPDLHSELNLSSLELGDSALYFCASSQAGQASNSPLHFGNGTRLTVT.

DNA of the CDR3: TGCGCCAGCAGCTTGGTGGGGGGGAGGATATTGTCCTACGAGCAGTACTTC. Translated: CASSLVGGRILSYEQYF. The gene calls are TRBV5-1 and TRBJ2-7; 7 nucleotides match TRBD2. After removal of 0 bases from V and 1 base from J, the junction contained 10 bases not matched to a gene. This CDR3 has 17 residues. In germline, CDR1 is SGHRS, CDR2 YFSETQ.

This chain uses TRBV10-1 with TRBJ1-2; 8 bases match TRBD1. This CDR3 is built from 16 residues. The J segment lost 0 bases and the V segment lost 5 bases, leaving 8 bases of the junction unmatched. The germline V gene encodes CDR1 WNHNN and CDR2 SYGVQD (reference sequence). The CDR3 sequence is CASSCGTGLTNYGYTF. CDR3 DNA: TGCGCCAGCAGTTGCGGGACAGGCCTTACTAACTATGGCTACACCTTC.

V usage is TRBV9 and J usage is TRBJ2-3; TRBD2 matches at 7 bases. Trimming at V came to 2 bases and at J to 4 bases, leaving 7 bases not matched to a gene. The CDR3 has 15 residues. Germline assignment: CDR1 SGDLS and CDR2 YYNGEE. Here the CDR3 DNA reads TGTGCCAGCAGCGTCGCGGGACTATCACCAGATACGCAGTATTTT. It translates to CASSVAGLSPDTQYF.

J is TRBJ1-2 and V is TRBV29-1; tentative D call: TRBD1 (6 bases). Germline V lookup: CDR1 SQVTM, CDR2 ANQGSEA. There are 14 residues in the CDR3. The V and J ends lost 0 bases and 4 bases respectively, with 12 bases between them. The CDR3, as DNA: TGCAGCGTTGAAGAGGGGGCCCTGCTCTATGGCTACACCTTC. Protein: CSVEEGALLYGYTF.

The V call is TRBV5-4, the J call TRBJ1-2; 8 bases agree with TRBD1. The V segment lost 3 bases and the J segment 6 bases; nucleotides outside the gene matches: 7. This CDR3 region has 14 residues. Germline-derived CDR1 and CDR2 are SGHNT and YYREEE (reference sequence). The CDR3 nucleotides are TGTGCCAGCAGCTCCTGGACAGGGCGGGATGGCTACACCTTC. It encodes CASSSWTGRDGYTF.

The CDR3 DNA is TGTGCCAGCAGCTCCCGGGGGAGGCGAGGAAACACCATATATTTT. As protein: CASSSRGRRGNTIYF. The chain combines TRBV5-6 with TRBJ1-3, with D tentatively TRBD1 (5 bases). The germline V gene encodes CDR1 SGHDT and CDR2 YYEEEE. The CDR3 runs to 15 residues. V was pared by 3 bases and J by 4 bases, with 14 bases between.

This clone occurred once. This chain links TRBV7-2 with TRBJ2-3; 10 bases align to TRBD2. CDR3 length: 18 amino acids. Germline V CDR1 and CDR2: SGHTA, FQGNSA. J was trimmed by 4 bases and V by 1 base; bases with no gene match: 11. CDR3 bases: TGTGCCAGCAGCTTAGGAAAGCGGGGGGGGTTCAGCGCAGATACGCAGTATTTT. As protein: CASSLGKRGGFSADTQYF.

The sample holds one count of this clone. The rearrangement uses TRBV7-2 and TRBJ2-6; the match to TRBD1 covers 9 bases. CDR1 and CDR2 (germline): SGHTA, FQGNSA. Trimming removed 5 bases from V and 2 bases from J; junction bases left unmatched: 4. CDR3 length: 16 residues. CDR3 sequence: CASSTTGGTGANVLTF. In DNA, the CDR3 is TGTGCCAGCAGCACGACAGGGGGGACTGGGGCCAACGTCCTGACTTTC.

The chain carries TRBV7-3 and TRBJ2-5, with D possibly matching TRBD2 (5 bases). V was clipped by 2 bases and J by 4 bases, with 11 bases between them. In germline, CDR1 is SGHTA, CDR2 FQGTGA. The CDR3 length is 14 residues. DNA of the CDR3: TGTGCCAGCAGCTTATCGGGGTTAGGAGAGACCCAGTACTTC. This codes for CASSLSGLGETQYF.

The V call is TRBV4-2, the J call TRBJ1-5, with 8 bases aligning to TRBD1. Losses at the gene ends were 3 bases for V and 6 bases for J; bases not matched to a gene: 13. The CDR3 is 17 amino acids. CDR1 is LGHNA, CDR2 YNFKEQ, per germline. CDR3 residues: CASSQETQGVLGQPQHF. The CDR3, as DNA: TGTGCCAGCAGCCAGGAAACACAGGGGGTATTAGGTCAGCCCCAGCATTTT.

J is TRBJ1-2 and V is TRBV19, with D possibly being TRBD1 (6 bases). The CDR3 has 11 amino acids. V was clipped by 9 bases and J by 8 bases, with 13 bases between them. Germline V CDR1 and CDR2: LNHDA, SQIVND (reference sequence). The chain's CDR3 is CASRAGAGYTF. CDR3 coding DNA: TGTGCCAGCCGAGCAGGGGCCGGCTACACCTTC.

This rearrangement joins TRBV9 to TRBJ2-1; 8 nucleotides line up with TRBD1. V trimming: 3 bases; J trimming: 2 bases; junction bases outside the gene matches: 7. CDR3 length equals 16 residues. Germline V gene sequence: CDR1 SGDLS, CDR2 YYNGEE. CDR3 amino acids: CASSATGTGPYNEQFF. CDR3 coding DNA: TGTGCCAGCAGCGCTACCGGGACAGGACCCTACAATGAGCAGTTCTTC.

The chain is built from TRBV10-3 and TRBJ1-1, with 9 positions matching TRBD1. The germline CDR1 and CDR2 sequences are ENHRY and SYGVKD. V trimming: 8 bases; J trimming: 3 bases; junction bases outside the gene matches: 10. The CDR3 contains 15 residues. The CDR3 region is CAISTGQGIYTEAFF. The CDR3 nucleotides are TGTGCCATCTCCACGGGACAGGGTATCTACACTGAAGCTTTCTTT.